These 18 T cell receptor beta chains originate from one sample sequenced in a study of control samples from healthy donors and cancer patients. This table comes from immunoSEQ multiplex PCR, and its TCRdb copy is limited to in-frame clones, with some not included. The sample has over 120,000 clones, about 90% seen once; the top ten hold 3.2%. The sequencing sample was made of blood. The receptors here all came from a man younger than 40 in good health.

This clone was counted once. This rearrangement joins TRBV28 to TRBJ1-5; TRBD1 matches at 11 bases. V lost 5 bases, J lost 4 bases, and 19 bases stayed unmatched. CDR1 is MDHEN, CDR2 SYDVKM, per germline. This CDR3 comprises 20 residues. The CDR3 sequence: CASSPTSIEDRGLWNQPQHF. The CDR3, as DNA: TGTGCCAGCAGTCCTACCTCGATTGAGGACAGGGGGCTATGGAATCAGCCCCAGCATTTT. Full variable domain (remainder filled in from reference TRBV28 and TRBJ1-5): DVKVTQSSRYLVKRTGEKVFLECVQDMDHENMFWYRQDPGLGLRLIYFSYDVKMKEKGDIPEGYSVSREKKERFSLILESASTNQTSMYLCASSPTSIEDRGLWNQPQHFGDGTRLSIL.

The chain employs TRBV3-1 (or the pseudogene TRBV3-2) and TRBJ2-3, with 13 positions matching TRBD2. V trimming: 4 bases; J trimming: 4 bases; junction bases outside the gene matches: 8. The CDR3 has 17 amino acids. In germline, CDR1 is LGHDT, CDR2 YNNKEL (reference sequence). The CDR3 spells CASSPSSLAGGPDTQYF. In nucleotides, the CDR3 is TGTGCCAGCAGCCCTTCATCACTAGCGGGGGGGCCAGATACGCAGTATTTT.

In this sample, this clone turned up once. This chain connects TRBV19 to TRBJ2-7; tentative D call: TRBD2 (5 bases). The CDR3 has 12 amino acids. Trimming shortened V by 8 bases and J by 3 bases, and 11 bases separated the two germline ends. CDR1 is LNHDA, CDR2 SQIVND, per germline (reference sequence). The CDR3 sequence: CASSGDYYEQYF. The CDR3 DNA follows: TGTGCCAGTTCTGGCGACTACTACGAGCAGTACTTC. Filled out from reference TRBV19 and TRBJ2-7, the complete variable domain reads DGGITQSPKYLFRKEGQNVTLSCEQNLNHDAMYWYRQDPGQGLRLIYYSQIVNDFQKGDIAEGYSVSREKKESFPLTVTSAQKNPTAFYLCASSGDYYEQYFGPGTRLTVT.

The chain employs TRBV7-9 and TRBJ1-1; possibly TRBD1 for D (6 bases). Germline loops: CDR1 SEHNR, CDR2 FQNEAQ (reference sequence). The CDR3 spans 12 residues. V lost 6 bases, J lost 8 bases, and 13 bases lay in between. The DNA of the CDR3 is TGTGCCAGCAGGTACCAGGGGTACGAAGCTTTCTTT. This gives the protein CASRYQGYEAFF.

This chain links TRBV7-8 with TRBJ1-5; D may be TRBD1 (5 bases). CDR3 size: 13 residues. Germline-derived CDR1 and CDR2 are SGHVS and FQNEAQ. V shed 7 bases and J shed 2 bases, with 9 bases lying between them. CDR3 nucleotide sequence: TGTGCCAGCACGGGACTCCGCAATCAGCCCCAGCATTTT. Protein sequence: CASTGLRNQPQHF.

This sequence joins TRBV6-5 and TRBJ2-1; D not certain. Per germline, CDR1 MNHEY and CDR2 SVGAGI. Trimming shortened V by 7 bases and J by 7 bases, and 14 bases separated the two germline ends. The CDR3 is 13 amino acids. The CDR3 DNA is TGTGCCAGCACCCAAAGGATAGTAAATGAGCAGTTCTTC. It yields the protein CASTQRIVNEQFF.

The rearrangement links TRBV6-4 to TRBJ1-1; TRBD1 agrees at 7 bases. Losses at the gene ends were 6 bases for V and 1 base for J; bases not matched to a gene: 5. The CDR3 has 14 amino acids. Germline CDR1 and CDR2: MRHNA and SNTAGT. CDR3 sequence reads: CASRAGTANTEAFF. CDR3 DNA: TGTGCCAGCAGAGCCGGGACAGCGAACACTGAAGCTTTCTTT.

The rearrangement links TRBV7-9 to TRBJ1-2; TRBD1 might be the D (5 bases). Germline CDR1 SEHNR, CDR2 FQNEAQ (reference sequence). The CDR3 spans 14 residues. V dropped 0 bases and J dropped 2 bases, with 7 bases sitting between them. The CDR3 reads CASSLAPGNYGYTF. In nucleotides, the CDR3 is TGTGCCAGCAGCTTAGCGCCAGGGAACTATGGCTACACCTTC. The full variable domain, rest sourced from reference TRBV7-9 and TRBJ1-2, is DTGVSQNPRHKITKRGQNVTFRCDPISEHNRLYWYRQTLGQGPEFLTYFQNEAQLEKSRLLSDRFSAERPKGSFSTLEIQRTEQGDSAMYLCASSLAPGNYGYTFGSGTRLTVV.

The chain couples TRBV2 to TRBJ2-7, with 7 bases fitting TRBD1. Per germline, CDR1 SNHLY and CDR2 FYNNEI. The CDR3 loop spans 14 amino acids. V was pared by 4 bases and J by 0 bases, with 3 bases of the junction left unmatched. The CDR3 nucleotides are TGTGCCAGCAGTGCCCGACAGGGCTCCTACGAGCAGTACTTC. This encodes CASSARQGSYEQYF.

The chain employs TRBV19 and TRBJ1-2; 9 bases align to TRBD1. Germline assignment: CDR1 LNHDA and CDR2 SQIVND (reference sequence). The length of the CDR3 is 15 residues. Trimming cost V 5 bases and J 3 bases; bases outside gene matches: 7. The CDR3 reads CASSYRDRVDYGYTF. CDR3 nucleotide sequence: TGTGCCAGTAGTTACCGGGACAGGGTCGACTATGGCTACACCTTC. Complete variable domain (other parts from reference TRBV19 and TRBJ1-2): DGGITQSPKYLFRKEGQNVTLSCEQNLNHDAMYWYRQDPGQGLRLIYYSQIVNDFQKGDIAEGYSVSREKKESFPLTVTSAQKNPTAFYLCASSYRDRVDYGYTFGSGTRLTVV.

V gene TRBV4-2 combines with J gene TRBJ2-1, with 7 bases identical to TRBD2. Looked up from germline, CDR1 is LGHNA and CDR2 is YNFKEQ. The CDR3 covers 17 residues. V lost 2 bases and J lost 1; bases outside the gene matches: 8. The CDR3 DNA follows: TGTGCCAGCAGCCAAATCGAGGTAGCGGGTTCCTACAATGAGCAGTTCTTC. Its translation is CASSQIEVAGSYNEQFF.

The gene calls are TRBV19 and TRBJ1-6; D uncertain. CDR3 size: 16 residues. With 5 bases removed from V and 0 bases from J, the gap between germline ends came to 11 bases. Germline V lookup: CDR1 LNHDA, CDR2 SQIVND (reference sequence). DNA of the CDR3: TGTGCCAGTAGTTTCTCACCTAGCTCCTATAATTCACCCCTCCACTTT. Translating gives CASSFSPSSYNSPLHF. Using reference TRBV19 and TRBJ1-6 for the parts outside the CDR3, the full variable domain is DGGITQSPKYLFRKEGQNVTLSCEQNLNHDAMYWYRQDPGQGLRLIYYSQIVNDFQKGDIAEGYSVSREKKESFPLTVTSAQKNPTAFYLCASSFSPSSYNSPLHFGNGTRLTVT.

The rearrangement links TRBV2 to TRBJ1-5, with 7 bases that match TRBD1. The junction had 6 bases not matched to a gene; V was cut back by 7 bases and J by 0 bases. The CDR3 has 15 amino acids. Germline assignment: CDR1 SNHLY and CDR2 FYNNEI. For the CDR3, the DNA is TGTGCCAGCACGGGGACAGCTTATAGCAATCAGCCCCAGCATTTT. Translating it yields CASTGTAYSNQPQHF. The entire variable domain, with the rest obtained from reference TRBV2 and TRBJ1-5, is as follows: EPEVTQTPSHQVTQMGQEVILRCVPISNHLYFYWYRQILGQKVEFLVSFYNNEISEKSEIFDDQFSVERPDGSNFTLKIRSTKLEDSAMYFCASTGTAYSNQPQHFGDGTRLSIL.

This clone was counted once. The V gene is TRBV9, the J gene TRBJ2-7; 12 nucleotides agree with TRBD1. The V gene end was trimmed by 5 bases and the J gene end by 6 bases; junction bases not matched to a gene: 6. CDR3 length: 14 residues. CDR1 is SGDLS and CDR2 is YYNGEE in the germline V gene. The CDR3 DNA reads as TGTGCCAGCAGACCAGGGACAGGGGGCGGCGAGCAGTACTTC. Translating it yields CASRPGTGGGEQYF. The entire variable domain, with the rest obtained from reference TRBV9 and TRBJ2-7, is as follows: DSGVTQTPKHLITATGQRVTLRCSPRSGDLSVYWYQQSLDQGLQFLIQYYNGEERAKGNILERFSAQQFPDLHSELNLSSLELGDSALYFCASRPGTGGGEQYFGPGTRLTVT.

The chain carries TRBV6-5 and TRBJ1-6; D call uncertain. The ends were cut back, 0 bases at V and 7 bases at J, with 10 bases in the middle. The CDR3 runs 15 residues. Germline V gene data show CDR1 as MNHEY and CDR2 as SVGAGI. The CDR3 loop reads CASSYSDSPNSPLHF. Written as DNA, the CDR3 is TGTGCCAGCAGTTACTCTGATTCACCCAATTCACCCCTCCACTTT.

This sequence joins TRBV15 and TRBJ1-4, with D hard to call. V was trimmed by 6 bases and J by 7 bases, leaving 15 bases between them. Germline V gene lookup returns CDR1 LNHNV and CDR2 YYDKDF (reference sequence). The CDR3 contains 14 residues. The CDR3 DNA sequence: TGTGCCACCAGAGACCTCCGGGGTTCTGAAAAACTGTTTTTT. It is translated as CATRDLRGSEKLFF.

The chain employs TRBV3-1 (or the pseudogene TRBV3-2) and TRBJ1-1, with 8 positions matching TRBD1. Trimming cost V 0 bases and J 3 bases; bases outside gene matches: 3. CDR3 length equals 15 residues. Looked up from germline, CDR1 is LGHDT and CDR2 is YNNKEL (reference sequence). The CDR3, as DNA: TGTGCCAGCAGCCAAGATGACAGGGGTCACACTGAAGCTTTCTTT. It codes for CASSQDDRGHTEAFF.

A single count supports this clone. The chain is built from TRBV27 and TRBJ1-6; D possibly corresponds to TRBD1 (5 bases). V dropped 3 bases and J dropped 7 bases, with 10 bases sitting between them. Germline lookup yields CDR1 MNHEY and CDR2 SMNVEV (reference sequence). The CDR3 runs to 14 residues. CDR3 nucleotides: TGTGCCAGCAGTTTCGGACATACAAATTCACCCCTCCACTTT. Amino acid sequence: CASSFGHTNSPLHF.